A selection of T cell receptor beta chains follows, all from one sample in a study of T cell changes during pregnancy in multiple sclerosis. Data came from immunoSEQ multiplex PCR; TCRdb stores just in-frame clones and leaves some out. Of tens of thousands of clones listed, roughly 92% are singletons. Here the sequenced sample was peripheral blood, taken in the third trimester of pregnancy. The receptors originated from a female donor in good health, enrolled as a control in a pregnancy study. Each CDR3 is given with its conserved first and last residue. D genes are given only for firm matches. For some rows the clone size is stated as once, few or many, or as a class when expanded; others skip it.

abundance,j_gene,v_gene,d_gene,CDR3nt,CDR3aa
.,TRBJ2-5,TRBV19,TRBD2,TGTGCCAGTAGTATAGAGCGGGGGGCCGGGGGGACCCAGTACTTC,CASSIERGAGGTQYF
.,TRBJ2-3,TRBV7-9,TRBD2,TGTGCCAGCAGCTTAGAAGGCGGCGGGAGGGGAACAGATACGCAGTATTTT,CASSLEGGGRGTDTQYF
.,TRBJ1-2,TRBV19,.,TGTGCCAGCAAGGTTATTGGCGGAATCGGCTATGGCTACACCTTC,CASKVIGGIGYGYTF
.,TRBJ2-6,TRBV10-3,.,TGTGCCATCAGTAGCCGGAGGCAGAGCTCTGGGGCCAACGTCCTGACTTTC,CAISSRRQSSGANVLTF
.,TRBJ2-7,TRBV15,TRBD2,TGTGCCACCAGCTTGACTAGCGGGCCCTACGAGCAGTACTTC,CATSLTSGPYEQYF
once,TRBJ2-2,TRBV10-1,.,TGCGCCAGCAGTCTACTTAACACCGGGGAGCTGTTTTTT,CASSLLNTGELFF
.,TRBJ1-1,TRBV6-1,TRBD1,TGTGCCAGCAGTGAGACAGGGGGACGTGAAGCTTTCTTT,CASSETGGREAFF
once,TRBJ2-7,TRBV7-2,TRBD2,TGTGCCAGCAGCTTAGTCTTGAACGGGAGGGGGAACGAGCAGTACTTC,CASSLVLNGRGNEQYF
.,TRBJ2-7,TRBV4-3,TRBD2,TGCGCCAGCAGCCAAGCGGGAGGGGCCTACGAGCAGTACTTC,CASSQAGGAYEQYF
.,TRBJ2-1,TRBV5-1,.,TGCGCCAGCAGCTTGTTCCGGGGGGCTAATGAGCAGTTCTTC,CASSLFRGANEQFF
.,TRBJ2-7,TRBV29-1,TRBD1,TGCAGCACCCGGACAGGACCCCACGAGCAGTACTTC,CSTRTGPHEQYF
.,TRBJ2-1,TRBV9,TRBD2,TGTGCCAGCAGCGTTCGAACTAGCGGGAGTCGTGAGCAGTTCTTC,CASSVRTSGSREQFF
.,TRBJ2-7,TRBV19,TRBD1,TGTGCCAGTAGTATAGACGGGGACAGGGGGCCCTACGAGCAGTACTTC,CASSIDGDRGPYEQYF
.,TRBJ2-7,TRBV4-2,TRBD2,TGTGCCAGCAGCCGAAGTACCAAGTCGGGGGGAATGGACGAGCAGTACTTC,CASSRSTKSGGMDEQYF
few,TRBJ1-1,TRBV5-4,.,TGTGCCAGCATCCTCGATAAGAGCAACACTGAAGCTTTCTTT,CASILDKSNTEAFF